The 7 T cell receptor beta chains presented below share a single source sample, sequenced in a study of CD8+CD57+ T cells in acquired aplastic anemia. Genomic DNA, serving as template, underwent TCR beta VDJ and CDR3 profiling. MiXCR, run by TCRdb on the reads, gives a single entry per CDR3 protein. The sample shows around 200,000 distinct CDR3 sequences, approximately 51% of them seen only once. The authors sequenced patients whose flow cytometry had shown CD8+CD57+ cell expansion. The sequenced sample consisted of sorted CD4+, CD8+, or CD8+CD57+ T cells (not recorded which) from PBMCs. All receptors derive from a human donor with aplastic anemia.

This clonotype was detected many times. The chain joins TRBV10-3 to TRBJ1-6; D not resolved. The CDR3 is 14 amino acids. Germline loops: CDR1 ENHRY, CDR2 SYGVKD. V lost 3 bases, J lost 10 bases, and 13 bases lay in between. The CDR3 DNA follows: TGTGCCATCAGTGAAGAGACGAGGCCGTCACCCCTCCACTTT. Its translation: CAISEETRPSPLHF.

This clonotype showed up many times. The J gene is TRBJ2-2, the V gene TRBV9; D could derive from TRBD1 or TRBD2 (5 bases each). Trimming left V 3 bases short and J 5 bases short, with 20 bases between. The germline V gene encodes CDR1 SGDLS and CDR2 YYNGEE. The CDR3 totals 17 residues. DNA of the CDR3: TGTGCCAGCAGCGCAAAGCCGGGACCCCCAGGGACCGGGGAGCTGTTTTTT. This sequence encodes CASSAKPGPPGTGELFF. Full variable domain (rest looked up from reference TRBV9 and TRBJ2-2): DSGVTQTPKHLITATGQRVTLRCSPRSGDLSVYWYQQSLDQGLQFLIQYYNGEERAKGNILERFSAQQFPDLHSELNLSSLELGDSALYFCASSAKPGPPGTGELFFGEGSRLTVL.

This clonotype appeared once. This chain connects TRBV19 to TRBJ1-1; 8 nucleotides align to TRBD1. V gave up 3 bases and J gave up 3 bases; unmatched junction bases: 6. CDR3 length equals 15 residues. Germline lookup yields CDR1 LNHDA and CDR2 SQIVND (reference sequence). CDR3 coding DNA: TGTGCCAGTAGTATCACAGGGGGTGGGGACACTGAAGCTTTCTTT. It codes for CASSITGGGDTEAFF.

On this clonotype: The final CDR3 position lacks the conserved phenylalanine or tryptophan, pointing to a likely read error. The DNA is omitted, as the CDR3 cannot be located on it reliably, and the CDR3 follows TCRdb's listing. The chain uses TRBV7-2 and TRBJ1-4. Per germline, CDR1 SGHTA and CDR2 FQGNSA. The CDR3 is made up of 8 amino acids, end residues included. This CDR3 reads CASSHTTG.

The table lists this clonotype with many counts. This chain joins TRBV11-2 and TRBJ1-4; D uncertain. V was shortened by 1 base and J by 7 bases, with 16 bases between the two germline ends. The CDR3 runs 16 residues. Per germline, CDR1 SGHAT and CDR2 FQNNGV. This chain's CDR3 is CASSLGGRRSGEKLFF. The CDR3 region has the DNA TGTGCCAGCAGCTTAGGAGGGCGCAGGTCTGGTGAAAAACTGTTTTTT.

This clonotype was recorded many times. The rearrangement links TRBV5-1 to TRBJ2-5; D may be TRBD2 (6 bases). The CDR3 length is 15 residues. V was cut by 0 bases and J by 2 bases, with 11 bases left in between. Per the germline V gene, CDR1 is SGHRS and CDR2 is YFSETQ. CDR3 sequence reads: CASSLADGGQETQYF. The CDR3 nucleotides are TGCGCCAGCAGCTTGGCGGATGGGGGGCAAGAGACCCAGTACTTC. Looking up the rest from reference TRBV5-1 and TRBJ2-5 gives the full variable domain: KAGVTQTPRYLIKTRGQQVTLSCSPISGHRSVSWYQQTPGQGLQFLFEYFSETQRNKGNFPGRFSGRQFSNSRSEMNVSTLELGDSALYLCASSLADGGQETQYFGPGTRLLVL.

This rearrangement joins TRBV6-2 or TRBV6-3 to TRBJ2-2; 8 positions agree with TRBD2. Germline V gene data show CDR1 as MNHEY and CDR2 as SVGEGT. Germline trimming cut 7 bases from V and 4 bases from J; bases unmatched to any gene: 11. CDR3 length: 16 residues. The CDR3 sequence is CASNTPGLGFTGELFF. CDR3 nucleotides: TGTGCCAGCAATACACCGGGACTAGGCTTCACCGGGGAGCTGTTTTTT.